Listed below are T cell receptor beta chains from one sample, sequenced in a study of blood T cells in healthy people across ages. TCRdb independently ran MiXCR on the 5' RACE reads; one entry per CDR3 protein. The sample carries under 850,000 distinct CDR3 sequences, 35% to 40% recorded once. The sequencing input was blood. These receptors were taken from a man in his late teens or twenties in good health. CDR3s include the opening cysteine and the closing phenylalanine or tryptophan. Fields, in order: CDR3 DNA, CDR3 protein, clone size, V gene, J gene, D gene. A D gene is named only where the DNA matches it firmly. Clone size is shown for a subset of rows, as once, few, many or a class of expanded clone.

CDR3 DNA: TGTGCCACCAGTGATAGGGAAGCAGATACGCAGTATTTT
CDR3 protein: CATSDREADTQYF
clone size: many
V gene: TRBV24-1
J gene: TRBJ2-3
D gene: NA

CDR3 DNA: TGCGCCAGCAGCCGGACCGGGACGGTGAACACTGAAGCTTTCTTT
CDR3 protein: CASSRTGTVNTEAFF
clone size: few
V gene: TRBV4-3
J gene: TRBJ1-1
D gene: NA

CDR3 DNA: TGTGCCACCAGCAGCAAGGACAGGCAAAATTCACCCCTCCACTTT
CDR3 protein: CATSSKDRQNSPLHF
clone size: few
V gene: TRBV15
J gene: TRBJ1-6
D gene: TRBD1

CDR3 DNA: TGTGCCAGCAGCCAAGTAAATTTCCGGGCAGCGGGCTCCTACGAGCAGTACTTC
CDR3 protein: CASSQVNFRAAGSYEQYF
clone size: many
V gene: TRBV3-1
J gene: TRBJ2-7
D gene: NA

CDR3 DNA: TGTGCCACTAGGGACAGGGCCAGCAATGAGCAGTTCTTC
CDR3 protein: CATRDRASNEQFF
clone size: NA
V gene: TRBV10-3
J gene: TRBJ2-1
D gene: TRBD1

CDR3 DNA: TGTGCCAGCAGCTATCGCGGGGGGGCATACACAGATACGCAGTATTTT
CDR3 protein: CASSYRGGAYTDTQYF
clone size: once
V gene: TRBV7-2
J gene: TRBJ2-3
D gene: TRBD2

CDR3 DNA: TGTGCCAGCAGCTTGGAAGGGACAGGGGGAACTGAGCAGTACTTC
CDR3 protein: CASSLEGTGGTEQYF
clone size: NA
V gene: TRBV7-6
J gene: TRBJ2-5
D gene: TRBD1

CDR3 DNA: TGCGTCAGCAGCTTGGTCTTTCGACAGGGGCTCTACAATGAGCAGTTCTTC
CDR3 protein: CVSSLVFRQGLYNEQFF
clone size: NA
V gene: TRBV5-1
J gene: TRBJ2-1
D gene: TRBD1

CDR3 DNA: TGTGCCATCAGTGAGTTGGGATTCTACGAGCAGTACTTC
CDR3 protein: CAISELGFYEQYF
clone size: NA
V gene: TRBV10-3
J gene: TRBJ2-7
D gene: NA

CDR3 DNA: TGTGCCAGCAGCTTAGAACCCATTAACAATGAGCAGTTCTTC
CDR3 protein: CASSLEPINNEQFF
clone size: NA
V gene: TRBV7-8
J gene: TRBJ2-1
D gene: NA

CDR3 DNA: TGTGCCGGCAGCTTAACCGGGGGGCCCCACAATGAGCAGTTCTTC
CDR3 protein: CAGSLTGGPHNEQFF
clone size: NA
V gene: TRBV7-9
J gene: TRBJ2-1
D gene: NA

CDR3 DNA: TGTGCCAGCAGTTATCCGGGGTCCAGGACCCAGTACTTC
CDR3 protein: CASSYPGSRTQYF
clone size: few
V gene: TRBV6-5
J gene: TRBJ2-5
D gene: NA

CDR3 DNA: TGCAGTGCTAGAGATCACAGGGGCCTACAAGTGTCGAGATACGAGCAGTACTTC
CDR3 protein: CSARDHRGLQVSRYEQYF
clone size: few
V gene: TRBV20-1
J gene: TRBJ2-7
D gene: TRBD1

CDR3 DNA: TGTGCCAGCAGCGTGGCCCATGGCGGCGAGACCCAGTACTTC
CDR3 protein: CASSVAHGGETQYF
clone size: few
V gene: TRBV7-7
J gene: TRBJ2-5
D gene: NA

CDR3 DNA: TGTACCATCAGTGAGTCTCAGCGGGGGGTTAAAAACATTCAGTACTTC
CDR3 protein: CTISESQRGVKNIQYF
clone size: NA
V gene: TRBV10-3
J gene: TRBJ2-4
D gene: TRBD2

CDR3 DNA: TGCAGTGCCCGGACAGGGGGGTACGAGCAGTACTTC
CDR3 protein: CSARTGGYEQYF
clone size: many
V gene: TRBV20-1
J gene: TRBJ2-7
D gene: TRBD1

CDR3 DNA: TGCAGTGCTAGTCAAGGGGGGACTGAGCAGTACTTC
CDR3 protein: CSASQGGTEQYF
clone size: NA
V gene: TRBV20-1
J gene: TRBJ2-5
D gene: NA

CDR3 DNA: TGCAGTGCTAGAGATAATCGGTTTGGGGTCGGAGCTTTCTTT
CDR3 protein: CSARDNRFGVGAFF
clone size: NA
V gene: TRBV20-1
J gene: TRBJ1-1
D gene: NA

CDR3 DNA: TGTGCCAGCAGTTATAGCGCGCTAGCGACTTTTCCCCAATTAGATGAGCAGTTCTTC
CDR3 protein: CASSYSALATFPQLDEQFF
clone size: NA
V gene: TRBV6-5
J gene: TRBJ2-1
D gene: NA

CDR3 DNA: TGTGCCAGCAGTCCCGAAGGAGGGTTAGCTTTCTTT
CDR3 protein: CASSPEGGLAFF
clone size: NA
V gene: TRBV12-3/TRBV12-4
J gene: TRBJ1-1
D gene: NA

CDR3 DNA: TGCGCCAGCAGCTCCGTTCAGGGGGCTGTTGGCACAGATACGCAGTATTTT
CDR3 protein: CASSSVQGAVGTDTQYF
clone size: NA
V gene: TRBV5-1
J gene: TRBJ2-3
D gene: TRBD1

CDR3 DNA: TGCAGTGCTCTGCCGTACCAAGAGACCCAGTACTTC
CDR3 protein: CSALPYQETQYF
clone size: few
V gene: TRBV20-1
J gene: TRBJ2-5
D gene: NA

CDR3 DNA: TGTGCCAGCACCCCCGAGGTGGTTCGGTCCTACGAGCAGTACTTC
CDR3 protein: CASTPEVVRSYEQYF
clone size: NA
V gene: TRBV7-9
J gene: TRBJ2-7
D gene: NA

CDR3 DNA: TGCAGTGCTAGCTCCACTAGCGGGCCCACAGATACGCAGTATTTT
CDR3 protein: CSASSTSGPTDTQYF
clone size: many
V gene: TRBV20-1
J gene: TRBJ2-3
D gene: TRBD2

CDR3 DNA: TGTGCCAGCAGCCCCGGGACTTTTTCACCCCTCCACTTT
CDR3 protein: CASSPGTFSPLHF
clone size: many
V gene: TRBV3-1
J gene: TRBJ1-6
D gene: NA

CDR3 DNA: TGTGCCAGCAGTCCCCGGACAGGGGGCGGTGGCTACACCTTC
CDR3 protein: CASSPRTGGGGYTF
clone size: NA
V gene: TRBV12-3/TRBV12-4
J gene: TRBJ1-2
D gene: TRBD1

CDR3 DNA: TGCAGCGTTGAAGGCGACAGTAAGGGGACCAACGTCCTGACTTTC
CDR3 protein: CSVEGDSKGTNVLTF
clone size: NA
V gene: TRBV29-1
J gene: TRBJ2-6
D gene: NA

CDR3 DNA: TGTGCCAGCAGCTCCCGGACAGGAAGGACCGGGGAGCTGTTTTTT
CDR3 protein: CASSSRTGRTGELFF
clone size: NA
V gene: TRBV7-9
J gene: TRBJ2-2
D gene: TRBD1

CDR3 DNA: TGTGCCATCAGTGTGGACGGTAACTATGGCTACACCTTC
CDR3 protein: CAISVDGNYGYTF
clone size: NA
V gene: TRBV12-3/TRBV12-4
J gene: TRBJ1-2
D gene: NA

CDR3 DNA: TGCAGTGCTAGTTACGAATATACGCAGTATTTT
CDR3 protein: CSASYEYTQYF
clone size: many
V gene: TRBV20-1
J gene: TRBJ2-3
D gene: NA

CDR3 DNA: TGTGCCAGCAGTTTAAGTCCAGTAAATGAGCAGTTCTTC
CDR3 protein: CASSLSPVNEQFF
clone size: NA
V gene: TRBV12-3/TRBV12-4
J gene: TRBJ2-1
D gene: NA

CDR3 DNA: TGCGCCAGCAGGGAGGGTGAGAGTGGAAACATTCAGTACTTC
CDR3 protein: CASREGESGNIQYF
clone size: few
V gene: TRBV5-1
J gene: TRBJ2-4
D gene: NA

CDR3 DNA: TGTGCCAGCAGCGAGGGGGACAGGGACTCACCCCTCCACTTT
CDR3 protein: CASSEGDRDSPLHF
clone size: NA
V gene: TRBV9
J gene: TRBJ1-6
D gene: TRBD1

CDR3 DNA: TGTGCCAGCAGCAAATGCGTCAGGGGCAACACTGAAGCTTTCTTT
CDR3 protein: CASSKCVRGNTEAFF
clone size: once
V gene: TRBV21-1
J gene: TRBJ1-1
D gene: NA

CDR3 DNA: TGCAGTGCTAGCGGTGGCAGGGTTAATTCACCCCTCCACTTT
CDR3 protein: CSASGGRVNSPLHF
clone size: NA
V gene: TRBV20-1
J gene: TRBJ1-6
D gene: NA

CDR3 DNA: TGCGCCAGCAGCCCAGAATGGGAGAGTGAAGCTTTCTTT
CDR3 protein: CASSPEWESEAFF
clone size: few
V gene: TRBV4-3
J gene: TRBJ1-1
D gene: NA

CDR3 DNA: TGTGCCATCAGACCCCAGCCCCAGCATTTT
CDR3 protein: CAIRPQPQHF
clone size: many
V gene: TRBV10-3
J gene: TRBJ1-5
D gene: NA

CDR3 DNA: TGTGCCAGCTTACCTCGAGACAGCGACGCTGAAGCTTTCTTT
CDR3 protein: CASLPRDSDAEAFF
clone size: NA
V gene: TRBV27
J gene: TRBJ1-1
D gene: NA

CDR3 DNA: TGTGCCAGCACCATAACGGATACGCAGTATTTT
CDR3 protein: CASTITDTQYF
clone size: NA
V gene: TRBV6-1
J gene: TRBJ2-3
D gene: NA

CDR3 DNA: TGTGCCAGCAGTAAGGGTTCTAGCGGGGACCCCTACGAGCAGTACTTC
CDR3 protein: CASSKGSSGDPYEQYF
clone size: NA
V gene: TRBV27
J gene: TRBJ2-7
D gene: TRBD2

CDR3 DNA: TGTGCCACCACGGCAACAGGGGCCTCGCCCTACGAGCAGTACTTC
CDR3 protein: CATTATGASPYEQYF
clone size: NA
V gene: TRBV7-9
J gene: TRBJ2-7
D gene: TRBD1

CDR3 DNA: TGTGCCAGCAGTTCTCTCCAGGACCAAAACACCGGGGAGCTGTTTTTT
CDR3 protein: CASSSLQDQNTGELFF
clone size: few
V gene: TRBV6-5
J gene: TRBJ2-2
D gene: NA

CDR3 DNA: TGTGCCAGCAGCGGGACCCTAGCGGGGGCCACCGGGGAGCTGTTTTTT
CDR3 protein: CASSGTLAGATGELFF
clone size: NA
V gene: TRBV7-2
J gene: TRBJ2-2
D gene: TRBD2

CDR3 DNA: TGTGCCACCAGCAGAGATGTAGGGACAGGGGGTCCTGGAGGGGATTCATCCCTCCACTTT
CDR3 protein: CATSRDVGTGGPGGDSSLHF
clone size: NA
V gene: TRBV15
J gene: TRBJ1-6
D gene: TRBD1

CDR3 DNA: TGTGCCAGCAGCCGAGGGACAGCCATCCAAGAGACCCAGTACTTC
CDR3 protein: CASSRGTAIQETQYF
clone size: NA
V gene: TRBV5-4
J gene: TRBJ2-5
D gene: TRBD1

CDR3 DNA: TGTGCCAGCAAGACAACGGGACATAATGTGGGCAATGAGCAGTTCTTC
CDR3 protein: CASKTTGHNVGNEQFF
clone size: NA
V gene: TRBV5-6
J gene: TRBJ2-1
D gene: NA

CDR3 DNA: TGCGCCAGCTCCGGGGCAGTGAGAGATACGCAGTATTTT
CDR3 protein: CASSGAVRDTQYF
clone size: NA
V gene: TRBV5-1
J gene: TRBJ2-3
D gene: NA

CDR3 DNA: TGTGCCAGCAGTCAACCGGGACGGGGGGAAAAACTGTTTTTT
CDR3 protein: CASSQPGRGEKLFF
clone size: once
V gene: TRBV6-5
J gene: TRBJ1-4
D gene: NA

CDR3 DNA: TGCAGTGCTAGGGAGACAGAGAATTCACCCCTCCACTTT
CDR3 protein: CSARETENSPLHF
clone size: NA
V gene: TRBV20-1
J gene: TRBJ1-6
D gene: NA

CDR3 DNA: TGTGCCAGCAGTACAGGGAGAGGGAGTAATCAGCCCCAGCATTTT
CDR3 protein: CASSTGRGSNQPQHF
clone size: few
V gene: TRBV7-8
J gene: TRBJ1-5
D gene: NA

CDR3 DNA: TGTGCCATCACTCGGGACACCAGTAACTATGGCTACACCTTC
CDR3 protein: CAITRDTSNYGYTF
clone size: many
V gene: TRBV10-3
J gene: TRBJ1-2
D gene: NA

CDR3 DNA: TGCGCCAGCAGCCAAGACAGGGCCGGAGGCCAAGAGGCCCAGTACTTC
CDR3 protein: CASSQDRAGGQEAQYF
clone size: NA
V gene: TRBV4-3
J gene: TRBJ2-5
D gene: NA

CDR3 DNA: TGTGCCAGCAGCCCAGGACAGGGGCAGCAGCAGTACTTC
CDR3 protein: CASSPGQGQQQYF
clone size: NA
V gene: TRBV7-9
J gene: TRBJ2-7
D gene: TRBD1

CDR3 DNA: TGCGCCAGCAGCCCCCGCCCGGGACCAACGCTAGCCACAGATACGCAGTATTTT
CDR3 protein: CASSPRPGPTLATDTQYF
clone size: many
V gene: TRBV4-1
J gene: TRBJ2-3
D gene: NA

CDR3 DNA: TGTGCCATCAGTGTATCCGGGACCGAATCCTACGAGCAGTACTTC
CDR3 protein: CAISVSGTESYEQYF
clone size: many
V gene: TRBV10-3
J gene: TRBJ2-7
D gene: NA

CDR3 DNA: TGTGCCAGCGCCAGAACCGTGGATAATGAGCAGTACTTC
CDR3 protein: CASARTVDNEQYF
clone size: NA
V gene: TRBV3-1
J gene: TRBJ2-7
D gene: NA

CDR3 DNA: TGTGCCAGCAGCCAAGAGTGGGGACTAGCGGGGGGTGAGCAGTTCTTC
CDR3 protein: CASSQEWGLAGGEQFF
clone size: NA
V gene: TRBV3-1
J gene: TRBJ2-1
D gene: TRBD2

CDR3 DNA: TGTGCCAGCAGCCCCGGCTTAGGGTTGGGCCACAATGAGCAGTTCTTC
CDR3 protein: CASSPGLGLGHNEQFF
clone size: NA
V gene: TRBV6-5
J gene: TRBJ2-1
D gene: NA

CDR3 DNA: TGCGCCAGCAGGCGGCCGGCGCTAGCGGACCTTTCCTACAATGAGCAGTTCTTC
CDR3 protein: CASRRPALADLSYNEQFF
clone size: many
V gene: TRBV4-3
J gene: TRBJ2-1
D gene: TRBD2

CDR3 DNA: TGTGCCAGCAGCTTAGTGATCGGTGGATCAGGGGAACCGGATACGCAGTATTTT
CDR3 protein: CASSLVIGGSGEPDTQYF
clone size: few
V gene: TRBV7-2
J gene: TRBJ2-3
D gene: NA